This T cell receptor (beta chain) stems from a study of blood T cell repertoires in COVID-19. Study-level background: Samples taken during acute and convalescent COVID-19 were collected in the United States, Italy and Spain. PBMCs, B-cell-depleted T cells, or T cells provided the cDNA or gDNA that made up the material.

The CDR3 has 15 amino acids. Germline CDR1 is SNHLY and CDR2 is FYNNEI. V shed 8 bases, J shed 10 bases, and the junction held 13 bases outside the gene matches. As handled by the study authors: It was from reference gene primer amplification that nucleated cell counts were estimated. TCRdb keeps only in-frame clones here, not all; method: immunoSEQ multiplex PCR. That table furnishes V, J and clone size, whereas the DNA furnished D and trimming. Of 200,000 to 250,000 clones detected, approximately 83% appear once; the ten largest clones hold approximately 2.5%. The TCR sequence derives from a woman between 55 and 75 years old with acute or convalescent COVID-19. This sequence joins TRBV2 and TRBJ1-6; 8 bases fit TRBD1. The specimen sequenced was peripheral blood. The DNA of the CDR3 is TGTGCCAGCGGTTTAGCAGGGGGCCTAGGATCACCCCTCCACTTT. Its translation is CASGLAGGLGSPLHF.